This T cell receptor (beta chain) emerged from a study of graft-versus-host responses after intestinal transplantation. Trimming pared 3 bases from V and 1 base from J, leaving 6 bases between. The CDR3 is 13 residues long. Germline V gene lookup returns CDR1 SNHLY and CDR2 FYNNEI. Points on this clone: Its antigen is undetermined.

Sequencing was performed with immunoSEQ multiplex PCR; in TCRdb, only in-frame clones are kept and a portion is missing. The sample contains fewer than 150,000 clones, approximately 94% of which appear only once. The chain has TRBV2 and TRBJ1-2, with D unclear. This receptor was obtained from a human donor who received an intestinal transplant. The sample in question was unstimulated CD4+ T cells sorted from spleen or lymph node cells, obtained before intestinal transplant. The CDR3 spells CASSEGFNYGYTF. CDR3 coding DNA: TGTGCCAGCAGTGAGGGATTTAACTATGGCTACACCTTC.